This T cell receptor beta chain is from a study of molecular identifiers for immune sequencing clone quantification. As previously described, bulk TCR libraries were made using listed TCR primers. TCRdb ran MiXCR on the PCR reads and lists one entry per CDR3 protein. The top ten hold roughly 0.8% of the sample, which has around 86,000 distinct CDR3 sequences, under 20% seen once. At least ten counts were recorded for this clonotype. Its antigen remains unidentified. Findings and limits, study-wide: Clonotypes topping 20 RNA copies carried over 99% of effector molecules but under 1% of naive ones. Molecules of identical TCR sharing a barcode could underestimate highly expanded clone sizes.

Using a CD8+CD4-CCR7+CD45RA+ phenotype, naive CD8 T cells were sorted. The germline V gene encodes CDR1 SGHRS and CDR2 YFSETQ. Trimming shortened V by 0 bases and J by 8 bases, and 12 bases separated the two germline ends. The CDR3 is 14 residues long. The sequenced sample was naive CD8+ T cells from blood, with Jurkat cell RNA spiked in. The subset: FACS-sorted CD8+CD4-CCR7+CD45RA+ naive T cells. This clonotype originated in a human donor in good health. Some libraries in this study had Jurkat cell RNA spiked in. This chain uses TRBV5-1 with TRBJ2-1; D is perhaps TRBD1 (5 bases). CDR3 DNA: TGCGCCAGCAGCTTGGGGGCAGGGCTTGATGAGCAGTTCTTC. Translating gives CASSLGAGLDEQFF.